This T cell receptor (beta chain) comes out of a study of cytomegalovirus exposure and HLA in healthy donors. Points on this clone: The antigen remains unidentified.

Study outcomes and limitations: In a later analysis, at a false discovery rate of 0.05, 17,000 or so TCR beta sequences matched HLA alleles. According to a later analysis, donors in an Asian-associated ancestry cluster reportedly had fewer N-insertions than the roughly 720-donor mean.

Each donor was nominally healthy when sampled (though unrecorded immune exposures were likely). PCR was performed using 60 Vbeta and 13 Jbeta primers. Method: immunoSEQ multiplex PCR; TCRdb's copy keeps in-frame clones and lacks some. The sample shows around 140,000 clones, 75% to 85% of them seen only once. This CDR3 has 15 amino acids. V trimming: 3 bases; J trimming: 4 bases; junction bases outside the gene matches: 6. Germline V lookup: CDR1 SGHVS, CDR2 FQNEAQ. Input material: PBMCs. This sequence joins TRBV7-8 and TRBJ1-2, with 9 bases matching TRBD1. The receptor was isolated from a man aged 40-50 years in good health and CMV-seronegative. Written as DNA, the CDR3 is TGTGCCAGCAGCTTCGGACAGGGGAAGGGCTATGGCTACACCTTC. Protein: CASSFGQGKGYGYTF.